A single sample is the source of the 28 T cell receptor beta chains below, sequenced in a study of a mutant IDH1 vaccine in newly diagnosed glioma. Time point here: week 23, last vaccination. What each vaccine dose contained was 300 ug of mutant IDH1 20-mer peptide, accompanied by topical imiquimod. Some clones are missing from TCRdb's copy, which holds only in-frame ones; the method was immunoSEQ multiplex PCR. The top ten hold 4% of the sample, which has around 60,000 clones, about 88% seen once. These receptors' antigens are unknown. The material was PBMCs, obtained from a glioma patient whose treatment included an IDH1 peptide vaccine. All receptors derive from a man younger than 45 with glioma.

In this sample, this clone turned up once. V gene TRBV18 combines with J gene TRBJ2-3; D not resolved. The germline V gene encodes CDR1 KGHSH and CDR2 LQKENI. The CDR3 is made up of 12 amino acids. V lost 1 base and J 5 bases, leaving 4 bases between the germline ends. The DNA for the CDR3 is TGTGCCAGCTCACCACGTCAAGATACGCAGTATTTT. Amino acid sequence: CASSPRQDTQYF.

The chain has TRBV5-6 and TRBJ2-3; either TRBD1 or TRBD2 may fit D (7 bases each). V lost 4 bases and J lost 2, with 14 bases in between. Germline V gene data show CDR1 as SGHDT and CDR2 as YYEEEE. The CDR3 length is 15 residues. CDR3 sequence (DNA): TGTGCCAGCAGCCCGGCAGGGGGGGCCACAGATACGCAGTATTTT. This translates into CASSPAGGATDTQYF.

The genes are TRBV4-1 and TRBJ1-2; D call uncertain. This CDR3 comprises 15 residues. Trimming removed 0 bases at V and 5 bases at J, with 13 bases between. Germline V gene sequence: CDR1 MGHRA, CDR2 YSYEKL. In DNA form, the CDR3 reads TGCGCCAGCAGCCAAGACTCGAGCCCGGGGTATGGCTACACCTTC. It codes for CASSQDSSPGYGYTF.

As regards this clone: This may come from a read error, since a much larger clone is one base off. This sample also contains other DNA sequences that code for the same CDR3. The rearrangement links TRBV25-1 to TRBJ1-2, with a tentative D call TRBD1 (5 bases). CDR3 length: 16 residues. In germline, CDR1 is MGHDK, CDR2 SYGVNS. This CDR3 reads CASSEDTGSYNYGYTF. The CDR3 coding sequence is TGTGCTAGCAGTGAGGACACCGGGTCCTATAACTATGGCTACACCTTC.

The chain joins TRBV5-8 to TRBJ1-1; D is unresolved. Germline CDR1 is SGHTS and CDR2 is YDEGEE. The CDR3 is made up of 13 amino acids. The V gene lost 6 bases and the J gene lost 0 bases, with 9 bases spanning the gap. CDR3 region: CASTHLMNTEAFF. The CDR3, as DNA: TGTGCCAGCACCCACCTCATGAACACTGAAGCTTTCTTT. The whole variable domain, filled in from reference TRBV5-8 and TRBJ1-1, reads EAGVTQSPTHLIKTRGQQATLRCSPISGHTSVYWYQQALGLGLQFLLWYDEGEERNRGNFPPRFSGRQFPNYSSELNVNALELEDSALYLCASTHLMNTEAFFGQGTRLTVV.

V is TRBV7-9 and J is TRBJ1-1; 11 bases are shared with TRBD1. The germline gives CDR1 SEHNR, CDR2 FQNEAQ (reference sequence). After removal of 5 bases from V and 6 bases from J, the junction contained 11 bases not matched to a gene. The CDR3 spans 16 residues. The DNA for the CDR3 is TGTGCCAGCAGCGCCGGGACAGGGGGTTTCGTGGCTGAAGCTTTCTTT. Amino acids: CASSAGTGGFVAEAFF.

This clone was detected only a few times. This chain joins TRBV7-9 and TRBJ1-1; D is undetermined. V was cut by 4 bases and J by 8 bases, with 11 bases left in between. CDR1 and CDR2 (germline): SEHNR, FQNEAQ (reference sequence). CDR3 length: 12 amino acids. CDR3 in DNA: TGTGCCAGCAGCTCAGTGGGTTTGGAAGCTTTCTTT. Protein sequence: CASSSVGLEAFF.

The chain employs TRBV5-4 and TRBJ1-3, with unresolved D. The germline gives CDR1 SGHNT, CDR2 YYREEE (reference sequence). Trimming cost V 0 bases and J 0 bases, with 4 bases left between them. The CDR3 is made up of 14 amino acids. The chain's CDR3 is CASSLEISGNTIYF. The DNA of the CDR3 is TGTGCCAGCAGCTTGGAAATCTCTGGAAACACCATATATTTT.

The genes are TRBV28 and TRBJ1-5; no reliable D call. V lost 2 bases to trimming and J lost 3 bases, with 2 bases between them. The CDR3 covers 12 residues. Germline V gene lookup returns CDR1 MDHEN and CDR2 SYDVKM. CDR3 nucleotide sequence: TGTGCCAGCAGTTTACCCAATCAGCCCCAGCATTTT. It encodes CASSLPNQPQHF.

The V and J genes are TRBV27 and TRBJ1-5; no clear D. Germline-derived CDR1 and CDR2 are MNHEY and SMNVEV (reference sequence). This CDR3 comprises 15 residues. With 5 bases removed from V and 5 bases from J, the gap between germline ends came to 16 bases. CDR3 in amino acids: CASSPRAPRYQPQHF. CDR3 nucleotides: TGTGCCAGCAGTCCACGGGCCCCGAGGTATCAGCCCCAGCATTTT.

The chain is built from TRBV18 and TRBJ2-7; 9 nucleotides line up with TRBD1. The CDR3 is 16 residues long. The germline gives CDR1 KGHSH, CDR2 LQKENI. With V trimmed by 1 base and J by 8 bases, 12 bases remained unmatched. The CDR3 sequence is CASSPLPPGQGKQQYF. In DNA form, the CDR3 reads TGTGCCAGCTCACCACTCCCACCGGGACAGGGAAAACAGCAGTACTTC.

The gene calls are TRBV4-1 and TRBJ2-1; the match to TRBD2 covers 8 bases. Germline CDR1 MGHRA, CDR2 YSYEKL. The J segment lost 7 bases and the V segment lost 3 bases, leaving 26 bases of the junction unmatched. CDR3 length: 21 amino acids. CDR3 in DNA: TGCGCCAGCAGCCACCCTCGAGGGCCGCCTAGCCCGGGGGGGGCATTAAATGAGCAGTTCTTC. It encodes CASSHPRGPPSPGGALNEQFF.

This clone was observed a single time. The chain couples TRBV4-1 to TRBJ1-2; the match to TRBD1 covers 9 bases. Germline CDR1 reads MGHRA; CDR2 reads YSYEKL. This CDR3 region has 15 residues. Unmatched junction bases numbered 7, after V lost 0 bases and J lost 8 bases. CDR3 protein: CASSQDGTGRGGYTF. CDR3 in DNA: TGCGCCAGCAGCCAAGATGGGACAGGGCGAGGAGGCTACACCTTC.

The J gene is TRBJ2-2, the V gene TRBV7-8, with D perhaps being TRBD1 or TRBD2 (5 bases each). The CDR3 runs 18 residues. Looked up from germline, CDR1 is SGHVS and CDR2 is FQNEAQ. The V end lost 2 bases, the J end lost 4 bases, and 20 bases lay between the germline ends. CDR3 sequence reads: CASSLRGEGISSTGELFF. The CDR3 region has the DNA TGTGCCAGCAGCTTACGGGGTGAGGGGATCTCGAGCACCGGGGAGCTGTTTTTT.

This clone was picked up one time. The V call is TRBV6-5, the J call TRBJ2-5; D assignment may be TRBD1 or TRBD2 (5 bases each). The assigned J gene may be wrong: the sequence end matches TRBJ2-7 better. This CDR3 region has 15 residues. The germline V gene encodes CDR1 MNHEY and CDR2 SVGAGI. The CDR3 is CASSFSGTYYYEQYF. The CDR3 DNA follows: TGTGCCAGCAGTTTCTCCGGGACGTATTACTACGAGCAGTACTTC.

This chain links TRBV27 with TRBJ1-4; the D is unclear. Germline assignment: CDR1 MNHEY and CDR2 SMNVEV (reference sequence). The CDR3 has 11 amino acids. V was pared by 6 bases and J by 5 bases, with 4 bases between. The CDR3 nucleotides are TGTGCCAGCAGGCGAAATGAAAAACTGTTTTTT. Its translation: CASRRNEKLFF.

CDR3 amino acids: CASSQVERGGRETQYF. Written as DNA, the CDR3 is TGTGCCAGCAGCCAAGTGGAGCGGGGGGGCCGAGAGACCCAGTACTTC. The chain recombines TRBV4-2 with TRBJ2-5; 10 nucleotides match TRBD2. Trimming took 1 base from V and 4 from J; bases not matched to a gene: 6. The CDR3 is 16 amino acids. Germline lookup yields CDR1 LGHNA and CDR2 YNFKEQ.

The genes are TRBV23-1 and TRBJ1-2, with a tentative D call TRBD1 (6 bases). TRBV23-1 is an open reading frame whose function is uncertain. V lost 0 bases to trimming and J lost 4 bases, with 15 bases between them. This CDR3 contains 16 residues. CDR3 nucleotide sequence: TGCGCCAGCAGTCAATCGGGACACACATGGAGCTATGGCTACACCTTC. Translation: CASSQSGHTWSYGYTF.

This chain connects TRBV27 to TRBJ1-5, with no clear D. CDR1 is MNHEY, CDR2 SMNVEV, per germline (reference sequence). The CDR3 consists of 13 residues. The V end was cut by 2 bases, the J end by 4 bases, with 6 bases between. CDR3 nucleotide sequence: TGTGCCAGCAGTTTAGGACGGAATCAGCCCCAGCATTTT. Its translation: CASSLGRNQPQHF.

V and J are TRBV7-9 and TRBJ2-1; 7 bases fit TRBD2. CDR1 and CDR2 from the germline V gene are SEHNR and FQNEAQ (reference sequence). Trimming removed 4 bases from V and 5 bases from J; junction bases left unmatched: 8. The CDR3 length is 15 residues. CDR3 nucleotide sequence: TGTGCCAGCAGCTCCCAGGGACTAACTCACAATGAGCAGTTCTTC. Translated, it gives CASSSQGLTHNEQFF.

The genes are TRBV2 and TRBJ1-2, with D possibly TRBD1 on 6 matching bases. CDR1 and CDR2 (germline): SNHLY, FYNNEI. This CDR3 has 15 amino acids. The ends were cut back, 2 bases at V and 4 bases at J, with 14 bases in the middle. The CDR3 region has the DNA TGTGCCAGCAGTGAACCCCTCGGGGGCGGCTATGGCTACACCTTC. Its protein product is CASSEPLGGGYGYTF.

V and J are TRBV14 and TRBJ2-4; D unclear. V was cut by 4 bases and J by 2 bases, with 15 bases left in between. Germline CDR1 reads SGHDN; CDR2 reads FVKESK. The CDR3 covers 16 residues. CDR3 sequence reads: CASSPAPERPKNIQYF. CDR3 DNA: TGTGCCAGCAGCCCCGCCCCCGAAAGACCCAAAAACATTCAGTACTTC.

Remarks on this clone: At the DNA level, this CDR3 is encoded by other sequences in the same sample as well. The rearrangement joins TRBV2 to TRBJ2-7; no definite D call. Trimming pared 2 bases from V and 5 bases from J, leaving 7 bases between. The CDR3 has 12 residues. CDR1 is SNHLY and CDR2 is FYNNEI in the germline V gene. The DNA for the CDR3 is TGTGCCAGCAGTGAAAGTGGGAACGAGCAGTACTTC. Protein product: CASSESGNEQYF.

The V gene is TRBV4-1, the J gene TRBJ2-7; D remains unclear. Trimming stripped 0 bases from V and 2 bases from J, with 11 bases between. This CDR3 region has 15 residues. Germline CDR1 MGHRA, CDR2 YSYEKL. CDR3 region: CASSQEYYRAYEQYF. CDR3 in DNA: TGCGCCAGCAGCCAAGAGTATTACAGAGCCTACGAGCAGTACTTC.

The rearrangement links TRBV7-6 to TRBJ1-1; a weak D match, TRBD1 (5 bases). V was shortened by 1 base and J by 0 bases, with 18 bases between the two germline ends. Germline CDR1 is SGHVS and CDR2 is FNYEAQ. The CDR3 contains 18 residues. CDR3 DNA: TGTGCCAGCAGCTTAGAGCGGGGGATGGGGGGTATGAACACTGAAGCTTTCTTT. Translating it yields CASSLERGMGGMNTEAFF.

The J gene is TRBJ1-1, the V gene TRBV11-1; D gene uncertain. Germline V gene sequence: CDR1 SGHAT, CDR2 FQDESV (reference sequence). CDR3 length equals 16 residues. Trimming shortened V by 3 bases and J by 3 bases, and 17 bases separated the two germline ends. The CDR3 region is CASSFLTDGRYTEAFF. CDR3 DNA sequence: TGTGCCAGCAGCTTTTTAACGGACGGGCGGTACACTGAAGCTTTCTTT.

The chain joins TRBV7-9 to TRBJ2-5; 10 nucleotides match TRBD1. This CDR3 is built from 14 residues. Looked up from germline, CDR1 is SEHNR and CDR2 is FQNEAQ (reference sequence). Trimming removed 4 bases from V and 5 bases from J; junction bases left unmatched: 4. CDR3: CASSSTGGDETQYF. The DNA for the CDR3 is TGTGCCAGCAGCTCGACAGGGGGCGATGAGACCCAGTACTTC.

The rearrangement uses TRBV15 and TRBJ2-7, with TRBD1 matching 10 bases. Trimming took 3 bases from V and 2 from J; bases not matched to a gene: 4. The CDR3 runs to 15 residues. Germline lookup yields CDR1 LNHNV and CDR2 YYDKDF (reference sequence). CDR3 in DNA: TGTGCCACCAGCAGGCAAGGGACAGGGGCCTACGAGCAGTACTTC. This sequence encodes CATSRQGTGAYEQYF.